The 18 T cell receptor beta chains below come from one sample, sequenced in a study of radiotherapy plus CTLA-4 blockade in lung cancer. Profiling relied on immunoSEQ multiplex PCR, and the TCRdb table lists in-frame clones only, not all of them. The sample contains 81,000 or so clones, under 90% of which appear only once. The sample consisted of peripheral blood, taken from a patient treated with radiotherapy plus ipilimumab. The receptors were sampled from a human donor with non-small cell lung cancer who had stable disease on radiotherapy plus ipilimumab.

The rearrangement links TRBV2 to TRBJ2-7; D ambiguous. Trimming pared 6 bases from V and 1 base from J, leaving 13 bases between. The germline gives CDR1 SNHLY, CDR2 FYNNEI. The CDR3 contains 14 residues. CDR3 DNA sequence: TGTGCCAGCAGAAAGGACCCGCGGTCCTACGAGCAGTACTTC. Amino acid sequence: CASRKDPRSYEQYF.

This chain uses TRBV5-5 with TRBJ2-3; D perhaps matches TRBD1 (7 bases). Trimming took 5 bases from V and 8 from J, leaving 18 bases between them. Germline CDR1 is SGHKS and CDR2 is YYEKEE (reference sequence). The CDR3 length is 14 residues. The CDR3 sequence is CASREGTVGGTQYF. In DNA form, the CDR3 reads TGTGCCAGCAGGGAGGGGACAGTAGGCGGTACGCAGTATTTT.

This rearrangement joins TRBV9 to TRBJ2-7, with D uncertain. The CDR3 totals 14 residues. CDR1 and CDR2 from the germline V gene are SGDLS and YYNGEE. V lost 0 bases, J lost 1 base, and 8 bases lay in between. DNA of the CDR3: TGTGCCAGCAGCGTAGATAGGTTGTCCTACGAGCAGTACTTC. Protein product: CASSVDRLSYEQYF.

This chain joins TRBV15 and TRBJ2-7; D ambiguous. V was trimmed by 1 base and J by 4 bases, leaving 8 bases between them. CDR1 is LNHNV and CDR2 is YYDKDF in the germline V gene (reference sequence). The CDR3 runs 13 residues. The CDR3 is CATSRGLGYEQYF. As DNA, the CDR3 is TGTGCCACCAGCAGAGGCTTGGGGTACGAGCAGTACTTC.

The rearrangement links TRBV4-1 to TRBJ2-1; possibly TRBD1 for D (5 bases). The CDR3 length is 16 residues. V lost 3 bases, J lost 0 bases, and 12 bases lay in between. Germline values: CDR1 MGHRA, CDR2 YSYEKL. CDR3: CASSQIPDTSYNEQFF. CDR3 sequence (DNA): TGCGCCAGCAGCCAGATTCCGGACACCTCCTACAATGAGCAGTTCTTC.

The rearrangement links TRBV6-1 to TRBJ2-2; 7 bases line up with TRBD2. The CDR3 consists of 13 residues. The germline gives CDR1 MNHNS, CDR2 SASEGT. The CDR3: CPIGRGITGELFF. The CDR3 DNA is TGTCCCATTGGGCGGGGGATCACCGGGGAGCTGTTTTTT.

The genes are TRBV4-2 and TRBJ2-7, with D possibly being TRBD1 (5 bases). The germline V gene has CDR1 LGHNA and CDR2 YNFKEQ. With 0 bases removed from V and 0 bases from J, the gap between germline ends came to 9 bases. This CDR3 comprises 15 residues. The chain's CDR3 is CASSQERDSSYEQYF. The CDR3 DNA sequence: TGTGCCAGCAGCCAAGAGAGAGACAGCTCCTACGAGCAGTACTTC.

The CDR3 sequence: CAISEYGLASYEQYF. CDR3 DNA: TGTGCCATCAGTGAGTACGGTCTAGCGAGCTACGAGCAGTACTTC. The J gene is TRBJ2-7, the V gene TRBV10-3; D is perhaps TRBD2 (6 bases). V lost 1 base to trimming and J lost 3 bases, with 13 bases between them. CDR1 ENHRY and CDR2 SYGVKD come from the germline V gene. The CDR3 is 15 residues long.

V gene TRBV6-5 combines with J gene TRBJ1-6; D possibly corresponds to TRBD1 (5 bases). CDR3 length: 13 amino acids. V dropped 7 bases and J dropped 7 bases, with 11 bases sitting between them. Germline V gives CDR1 MNHEY, CDR2 SVGAGI. The CDR3 sequence: CASNGGRNSPLHF. As DNA, the CDR3 is TGTGCCAGCAATGGGGGACGGAATTCACCCCTCCACTTT.

Note on this clone: The same CDR3 can be traced to other DNA sequences in this sample. The chain employs TRBV30 and TRBJ2-7; no reliable D call. Germline V gene data show CDR1 as GTSNPN and CDR2 as SVGIG (reference sequence). Between the trimmed V and J ends, which lost 1 base and 0 bases, there was a span of 4 bases. The CDR3 extends over 12 amino acids. CDR3 loop: CAWSGGSYEQYF. CDR3 nucleotide sequence: TGTGCCTGGAGTGGGGGCTCCTACGAGCAGTACTTC.

J is TRBJ1-3 and V is TRBV2; D is unresolved. Trimming shortened V by 4 bases and J by 0 bases, and 10 bases separated the two germline ends. Germline V lookup: CDR1 SNHLY, CDR2 FYNNEI. The CDR3 is 15 residues long. CDR3 region: CASSALPSSGNTIYF. CDR3 nucleotide sequence: TGTGCCAGCAGTGCCCTCCCCTCCTCTGGAAACACCATATATTTT.

The CDR3 sequence is CASSVSGRGGNTIYF. The CDR3 DNA reads as TGTGCCAGCAGCGTATCGGGCAGGGGTGGAAACACCATATATTTT. The V gene is TRBV6-5, the J gene TRBJ1-3, with D tentatively TRBD1 (6 bases). The germline V gene has CDR1 MNHEY and CDR2 SVGAGI. The CDR3 runs 15 residues. Trimming took 6 bases from V and 3 from J, leaving 15 bases between them.

This sequence joins TRBV11-2 and TRBJ1-1; D not certain. CDR3 size: 12 residues. Trimming took off 3 bases at V and 5 bases at J, with 7 bases between the two ends. CDR1 and CDR2 (germline): SGHAT, FQNNGV. The CDR3 loop is CASSLTQTEAFF. DNA for the CDR3: TGTGCCAGCAGCTTGACCCAAACTGAAGCTTTCTTT.

The chain combines TRBV19 with TRBJ2-5, with 14 bases fitting TRBD2. Germline V gives CDR1 LNHDA, CDR2 SQIVND (reference sequence). The CDR3 extends over 16 amino acids. The ends lost 4 bases at V and 2 bases at J; junction bases unmatched: 3. CDR3 region: CASSKGLAGAQETQYF. DNA for the CDR3: TGTGCCAGTAGTAAGGGACTAGCGGGGGCGCAAGAGACCCAGTACTTC.

The chain employs TRBV19 and TRBJ1-2, with D hard to call. Looked up from germline, CDR1 is LNHDA and CDR2 is SQIVND (reference sequence). This CDR3 spans 13 amino acids. The germline V and J ends were trimmed by 5 bases and 7 bases, with 14 bases remaining between them. The CDR3 spells CASSQGMSTGYTF. Written as DNA, the CDR3 is TGTGCCAGTAGTCAAGGGATGAGTACTGGCTACACCTTC.

The V call is TRBV29-1, the J call TRBJ2-3, with TRBD2 matching over 8 bases. Per the germline V gene, CDR1 is SQVTM and CDR2 is ANQGSEA. V gave up 6 bases and J gave up 2 bases; unmatched junction bases: 10. The CDR3 is 15 amino acids. The chain's CDR3 is CSVPQGGGFTDTQYF. CDR3 DNA sequence: TGCAGCGTGCCCCAGGGCGGGGGGTTCACAGATACGCAGTATTTT.

This clone occurred a few times. V gene TRBV7-2 combines with J gene TRBJ1-6, with 7 bases identical to TRBD1. The J segment lost 7 bases and the V segment lost 5 bases, leaving 8 bases of the junction unmatched. The CDR3 is 15 residues long. The germline V gene has CDR1 SGHTA and CDR2 FQGNSA. DNA for the CDR3: TGTGCCAGCAGCACTCGACAGGGACTGAATTCACCCCTCCACTTT. It yields the protein CASSTRQGLNSPLHF.

This chain uses TRBV5-4 with TRBJ1-1; D perhaps matches TRBD1 (5 bases). Germline lookup yields CDR1 SGHNT and CDR2 YYREEE (reference sequence). The CDR3 has 14 residues. V was cut by 5 bases and J by 0 bases, with 11 bases left in between. The CDR3 DNA follows: TGTGCCAGCAGAAACAAGGGGATGAACACTGAAGCTTTCTTT. This translates into CASRNKGMNTEAFF.